The 10 T cell receptor beta chains in this list originate from one sample, sequenced in a study of technical replicates of blood from several donors. Method: immunoSEQ multiplex PCR; TCRdb's copy keeps in-frame clones and lacks some. Here the sample spans some 80,000 clones, roughly 95% being singletons. Sample: T cells isolated from PBMCs. These receptors were obtained from a human donor in good health.

The V gene is TRBV4-1, the J gene TRBJ2-7; 7 bases align to TRBD1. The V gene's germline CDR1 is MGHRA and CDR2 YSYEKL. CDR3 length: 15 residues. V was clipped by 2 bases and J by 2 bases; unmatched bases: 6. CDR3 DNA: TGCGCCAGCAGCCAAACCCGGGACAGAACCTACGAGCAGTACTTC. It encodes CASSQTRDRTYEQYF.

This chain links TRBV19 with TRBJ1-1; D is perhaps TRBD1 (6 bases). The CDR3 loop spans 12 amino acids. The germline V gene encodes CDR1 LNHDA and CDR2 SQIVND (reference sequence). V was pared by 7 bases and J by 1 base, with 7 bases between. The CDR3 nucleotides read TGTGCCAGTACCAGGGGGAACACTGAAGCTTTCTTT. This gives the protein CASTRGNTEAFF.

By sample fraction, this clone is medium-sized. The sample contains more than one DNA sequence encoding this CDR3. The chain carries TRBV6-5 and TRBJ2-4; 8 bases map to TRBD1. The trim removed 2 bases at V and 6 bases at J, leaving 0 bases unmatched. Germline V gene sequence: CDR1 MNHEY, CDR2 SVGAGI. The CDR3 loop spans 13 amino acids. CDR3 residues: CASSYDRGNIQYF. The CDR3 nucleotides read TGTGCCAGCAGTTACGACAGGGGAAACATTCAGTACTTC.

The chain links TRBV30 to TRBJ2-7; 9 nucleotides line up with TRBD1. Germline assignment: CDR1 GTSNPN and CDR2 SVGIG (reference sequence). The CDR3 is 13 residues long. The V and J ends lost 2 bases and 5 bases, in that order; junction bases with no gene match: 4. The CDR3 DNA follows: TGTGCCTGGAGTCGGGGACAGGGCCACGAGCAGTACTTC. It is translated as CAWSRGQGHEQYF.

The V call is TRBV5-4, the J call TRBJ1-5, with TRBD1 matching over 11 bases. Germline CDR1 SGHNT, CDR2 YYREEE (reference sequence). CDR3 length: 15 residues. J was trimmed by 4 bases and V by 5 bases; bases with no gene match: 5. CDR3 nucleotide sequence: TGTGCCAGCAGTTCCGGACAGGGGGCGAATCAGCCCCAGCATTTT. It yields the protein CASSSGQGANQPQHF.

The rearrangement links TRBV30 to TRBJ1-4, with 7 bases lining up with TRBD1. V gave up 2 bases and J gave up 7 bases; unmatched junction bases: 7. This CDR3 is 14 amino acids long. The germline CDR1 and CDR2 sequences are GTSNPN and SVGIG (reference sequence). The CDR3 here is CAWSLQGMGEKLFF. CDR3 DNA: TGTGCCTGGAGTCTACAGGGGATGGGTGAAAAACTGTTTTTT.

CDR3 sequence reads: CASSLEQDYEQYF. The DNA of the CDR3 is TGTGCCAGCAGTTTGGAACAGGACTACGAGCAGTACTTC. The V call is TRBV27, the J call TRBJ2-7; tentatively, D is TRBD1 (5 bases). The CDR3 totals 13 residues. V lost 3 bases and J 3 bases, leaving 9 bases between the germline ends. Per the germline V gene, CDR1 is MNHEY and CDR2 is SMNVEV (reference sequence).

The V call is TRBV7-9, the J call TRBJ2-4, with D perhaps TRBD2 (5 bases). Germline V gene lookup returns CDR1 SEHNR and CDR2 FQNEAQ (reference sequence). CDR3 length: 15 residues. V was trimmed by 1 base and J by 0 bases, leaving 7 bases between them. The CDR3, as DNA: TGTGCCAGCAGCTTAGGAGGGTTAGCCAAAAACATTCAGTACTTC. Its protein is CASSLGGLAKNIQYF.

The chain employs TRBV6-1 and TRBJ2-1; 9 bases match TRBD2. Trimming took 1 base from V and 5 from J; bases not matched to a gene: 12. The germline CDR1 and CDR2 sequences are MNHNS and SASEGT. The CDR3 spans 18 residues. The CDR3, as DNA: TGTGCCAGCAGTGAAGTTTGGGGAAGGCGGGGGGGGAACAATGAGCAGTTCTTC. This gives the protein CASSEVWGRRGGNNEQFF.

V usage is TRBV30 and J usage is TRBJ2-7; possible D gene TRBD2, 5 bases. The CDR3 consists of 14 residues. Trimming shortened V by 0 bases and J by 4 bases, and 13 bases separated the two germline ends. Germline CDR1 reads GTSNPN; CDR2 reads SVGIG (reference sequence). The CDR3 nucleotides are TGTGCCTGGAGTGTTGGTGGGAGTTATTACGAGCAGTACTTC. As protein: CAWSVGGSYYEQYF.